The source of this T cell receptor beta chain is a study of cytomegalovirus exposure and HLA in healthy donors. Turning to the study itself: In an early release, HLA-typed donors contributed 80 million to 95 million unique TCR sequences. Whole-study findings and limits: Most TCRs appeared rarely, but some public TCRs recurred in many donors. In a later analysis, several top co-occurrence clusters appeared linked to parvovirus B19, influenza, CMV and Epstein-Barr virus. Analyses of presence and absence presupposed an approximately uniform sequencing depth across donors.

Germline CDR1 reads SNHLY; CDR2 reads FYNNEI. This CDR3 region has 11 residues. Trimming cost V 0 bases and J 13 bases, with 9 bases left between them. Note on this clone: As yet, its antigen is unknown.

13 Jbeta primers and 60 Vbeta primers were used for the PCR. Some clones are missing from TCRdb's copy, which holds only in-frame ones; the method was immunoSEQ multiplex PCR. The data contain around 78,000 clones, 65% to 80% of them singletons. The chain couples TRBV2 to TRBJ2-5; no definite D call. The source of this sequence is a woman aged 40 to 50 in good health and CMV-seropositive. Sequencing used PBMCs. CDR3 loop: CASSEAATAYF. CDR3 DNA sequence: TGTGCCAGCAGTGAAGCGGCCACAGCGTACTTC.